The next 26 T cell receptor beta chains were all read from a single sample in a study of a mutant IDH1 vaccine in newly diagnosed glioma. The sample's time point: baseline, week 1 (first vaccination visit). Treatment in this sample: pre-vaccination baseline after standard-of-care therapy. TCRdb's table, derived via immunoSEQ multiplex PCR, lists solely in-frame clones and lacks some. The data hold around 15,000 clones, with roughly 95% observed a single time. The sample consisted of peripheral blood mononuclear cells (PBMCs), taken from a glioma patient treated with radiotherapy, temozolomide or both. The receptors here all came from a young woman with glioma. Some clones in this sample may be carry-over from other donors' samples.

This chain connects TRBV14 to TRBJ1-1; D not certain. V dropped 3 bases and J dropped 0 bases, with 17 bases sitting between them. Germline values: CDR1 SGHDN, CDR2 FVKESK. There are 17 residues in the CDR3. CDR3 nucleotide sequence: TGTGCCAGCAGCCACCTTTCTTCCGGACTTCTGAACACTGAAGCTTTCTTT. Amino acids: CASSHLSSGLLNTEAFF. Variable domain in full (rest from reference TRBV14 and TRBJ1-1): EAGVTQFPSHSVIEKGQTVTLRCDPISGHDNLYWYRRVMGKEIKFLLHFVKESKQDESGMPNNRFLAERTGGTYSTLKVQPAELEDSGVYFCASSHLSSGLLNTEAFFGQGTRLTVV.

The V call is TRBV7-9, the J call TRBJ2-6; no definite D call. The CDR3 consists of 15 residues. The germline V gene has CDR1 SEHNR and CDR2 FQNEAQ (reference sequence). V lost 1 base, J lost 2 bases, and 6 bases lay in between. CDR3 sequence (DNA): TGTGCCAGCAGCTTAGGAGGCGCTGGGGCCAACGTCCTGACTTTC. It translates to CASSLGGAGANVLTF.

The V gene is TRBV6-5, the J gene TRBJ1-5, with D possibly TRBD1 on 5 matching bases. Deletions cut 6 bases from V and 5 bases from J, with 14 bases between. The CDR3 sequence is 14 residues long. Germline V gene sequence: CDR1 MNHEY, CDR2 SVGAGI. The CDR3 sequence is CASRLVAGDQPQHF. CDR3 nucleotide sequence: TGTGCCAGCAGGCTCGTGGCGGGGGATCAGCCCCAGCATTTT.

This clone showed up just once. The gene calls are TRBV7-8 and TRBJ2-7, with 7 bases fitting TRBD2. Germline loops: CDR1 SGHVS, CDR2 FQNEAQ. The CDR3 has 18 amino acids. Trimming took 4 bases from V and 0 from J; bases not matched to a gene: 15. The CDR3 here is CASSYLTASSGSSYEQYF. In nucleotides, the CDR3 is TGTGCCAGCAGCTACCTTACGGCTTCTAGCGGCAGCTCCTACGAGCAGTACTTC.

This clone appeared once. The genes are TRBV7-8 and TRBJ2-5; D might be TRBD1 (5 bases). Germline V CDR1 and CDR2: SGHVS, FQNEAQ. This CDR3 spans 15 amino acids. The V end lost 5 bases, the J end lost 0 bases, and 13 bases lay between the germline ends. CDR3 sequence reads: CASSRTTDYQETQYF. CDR3 DNA sequence: TGTGCCAGCAGCCGCACGACAGATTACCAAGAGACCCAGTACTTC.

This chain joins TRBV4-1 and TRBJ2-1, with TRBD1 as a possible D gene (6 bases). Trimming pared 6 bases from V and 5 bases from J, leaving 14 bases between. Looked up from germline, CDR1 is MGHRA and CDR2 is YSYEKL. CDR3 length: 14 amino acids. This chain's CDR3 is CASSIRTEHNEQFF. CDR3 nucleotides: TGCGCCAGCAGTATCAGGACAGAACACAATGAGCAGTTCTTC.

The chain joins TRBV6-5 to TRBJ2-6; no clear D gene. The CDR3 loop spans 14 amino acids. Trimming stripped 1 base from V and 4 bases from J, with 5 bases between. The V gene's germline CDR1 is MNHEY and CDR2 SVGAGI. The CDR3 loop reads CASSYFGGANVLTF. The CDR3 DNA reads as TGTGCCAGCAGTTACTTTGGGGGGGCCAACGTCCTGACTTTC.

This clone was observed a single time. This chain uses TRBV7-2 with TRBJ2-5; 7 nucleotides align to TRBD1. Trimming removed 5 bases from V and 4 bases from J; junction bases left unmatched: 13. This CDR3 has 16 amino acids. The germline V gene encodes CDR1 SGHTA and CDR2 FQGNSA. CDR3 DNA: TGTGCCAGCAGCAACCGTGGTTTAGGGGGCCGAGAGACCCAGTACTTC. Its protein product is CASSNRGLGGRETQYF.

This sequence joins TRBV29-1 and TRBJ1-1; D may be TRBD1 (5 bases). The V gene's germline CDR1 is SQVTM and CDR2 ANQGSEA. The CDR3 runs 15 residues. V lost 6 bases to trimming and J lost 0 bases, with 17 bases between them. The CDR3 DNA follows: TGCAGCGTCTTAACCGGAGACAGCGTGAACACTGAAGCTTTCTTT. Protein product: CSVLTGDSVNTEAFF.

V is TRBV7-8 and J is TRBJ2-3, with TRBD1 as a possible D gene (7 bases). The V gene lost 8 bases and the J gene lost 1 base, with 13 bases spanning the gap. The CDR3 loop spans 14 amino acids. Germline V CDR1 and CDR2: SGHVS, FQNEAQ. DNA for the CDR3: TGTGCCAGCGGGGGGCAGGGGGGCACAGATACGCAGTATTTT. This translates into CASGGQGGTDTQYF. Using reference TRBV7-8 and TRBJ2-3 for the parts outside the CDR3, the full variable domain is GAGVSQSPRYKVAKRGQDVALRCDPISGHVSLFWYQQALGQGPEFLTYFQNEAQLDKSGLPSDRFFAERPEGSVSTLKIQRTQQEDSAVYLCASGGQGGTDTQYFGPGTRLTVL.

The chain is built from TRBV5-1 and TRBJ1-4, with D hard to call. The CDR3 sequence is 16 residues long. V lost 0 bases, J lost 7 bases, and 16 bases lay in between. Germline assignment: CDR1 SGHRS and CDR2 YFSETQ. The CDR3 bases are TGCGCCAGCAGCTTGGCGCCCCCGGAGTTGGGTGAAAAACTGTTTTTT. This codes for CASSLAPPELGEKLFF.

This rearrangement joins TRBV19 to TRBJ1-2, with TRBD1 as a possible D gene (6 bases). The CDR3 has 14 amino acids. Germline values: CDR1 LNHDA, CDR2 SQIVND (reference sequence). The V gene lost 4 bases and the J gene lost 7 bases, with 16 bases spanning the gap. CDR3 amino acids: CASSTFRGSSGYTF. For the CDR3, the DNA is TGTGCCAGTAGTACGTTCAGGGGATCTAGTGGCTACACCTTC.

This chain links TRBV12-5 with TRBJ2-5, with TRBD1 matching over 8 bases. This CDR3 has 16 residues. V lost 6 bases and J lost 5; bases outside the gene matches: 14. In germline, CDR1 is LGHNT, CDR2 FRNRAP. The CDR3 spells CASGSTEQGAWETQYF. CDR3 sequence (DNA): TGTGCTAGTGGCTCGACGGAGCAGGGGGCCTGGGAGACCCAGTACTTC.

The CDR3 reads CASRPGLAITDTQYF. CDR3 in DNA: TGCGCCAGCAGACCGGGACTAGCGATCACAGATACGCAGTATTTT. V is TRBV4-1 and J is TRBJ2-3; TRBD2 matches 10 bases. The J segment lost 2 bases and the V segment lost 6 bases, leaving 5 bases of the junction unmatched. Per germline, CDR1 MGHRA and CDR2 YSYEKL. This CDR3 spans 15 amino acids.

The chain joins TRBV7-2 to TRBJ1-2, with TRBD1 matching over 7 bases. Germline V lookup: CDR1 SGHTA, CDR2 FQGNSA. The length of the CDR3 is 14 residues. With 1 base clipped from V and 7 bases from J, the junction kept 6 bases outside the gene matches. CDR3 residues: CASSLEIQGSGYTF. In nucleotides, the CDR3 is TGTGCCAGCAGCTTAGAGATACAGGGGTCTGGCTACACCTTC.

The chain is built from TRBV6-1 and TRBJ1-1; D may be TRBD1 (5 bases). The V gene's germline CDR1 is MNHNS and CDR2 SASEGT. CDR3 length: 14 amino acids. Trimming removed 3 bases from V and 11 bases from J, with 19 bases in between. This chain's CDR3 is CASSELPGRASAFF. The CDR3, as DNA: TGTGCCAGCAGTGAGCTGCCAGGGAGAGCATCGGCTTTCTTT.

The chain employs TRBV28 and TRBJ2-1, with a tentative D call TRBD2 (6 bases). Germline CDR1 and CDR2: MDHEN and SYDVKM. The CDR3 loop spans 15 amino acids. The V gene lost 4 bases and the J gene lost 8 bases, with 18 bases spanning the gap. CDR3 residues: CASSWGLVADDEQFF. The CDR3 DNA is TGTGCCAGCAGTTGGGGACTGGTGGCTGATGATGAGCAGTTCTTC.

The V call is TRBV28, the J call TRBJ1-5, with 8 bases fitting TRBD1. This CDR3 region has 12 residues. V lost 8 bases, J lost 7 bases, and 4 bases stayed unmatched. CDR1 and CDR2 (germline): MDHEN, SYDVKM. DNA for the CDR3: TGTGCCAGCGGACAGGGTGTCCAGCCCCAGCATTTT. Amino acids: CASGQGVQPQHF.

The gene calls are TRBV5-4 and TRBJ2-7; D possibly corresponds to TRBD1 (6 bases). The CDR3 contains 13 residues. V was trimmed by 3 bases and J by 6 bases, leaving 13 bases between them. Per germline, CDR1 SGHNT and CDR2 YYREEE (reference sequence). For the CDR3, the DNA is TGTGCCAGCAGCTCGGACAGCTACCCCGAGCAGTACTTC. Its translation is CASSSDSYPEQYF.

The V and J genes are TRBV19 and TRBJ1-5; 8 nucleotides match TRBD1. The CDR3 is 16 amino acids. With 7 bases clipped from V and 4 bases from J, the junction kept 12 bases outside the gene matches. Germline assignment: CDR1 LNHDA and CDR2 SQIVND (reference sequence). Here the CDR3 DNA reads TGTGCCAGTACCAACTTGATTACAGGGGGGAATCAGCCCCAGCATTTT. Translating gives CASTNLITGGNQPQHF. The whole variable domain, filled in from reference TRBV19 and TRBJ1-5, reads DGGITQSPKYLFRKEGQNVTLSCEQNLNHDAMYWYRQDPGQGLRLIYYSQIVNDFQKGDIAEGYSVSREKKESFPLTVTSAQKNPTAFYLCASTNLITGGNQPQHFGDGTRLSIL.

The chain uses TRBV5-4 and TRBJ1-1, with a tentative D call TRBD1 (6 bases). The CDR3 is made up of 13 amino acids. The V gene lost 3 bases and the J gene lost 3 bases, with 9 bases spanning the gap. Per germline, CDR1 SGHNT and CDR2 YYREEE (reference sequence). Here the CDR3 DNA reads TGTGCCAGCAGCTCGGACAGCGACACTGAAGCTTTCTTT. It is translated as CASSSDSDTEAFF.

The chain employs TRBV28 and TRBJ2-5, with D hard to call. V lost 8 bases to trimming and J lost 2 bases, with 15 bases between them. The CDR3 sequence is 14 residues long. In germline, CDR1 is MDHEN, CDR2 SYDVKM. CDR3 amino acids: CASSGRAVQETQYF. In DNA, the CDR3 is TGTGCCAGCTCCGGCCGGGCAGTACAAGAGACCCAGTACTTC. Full variable domain (rest looked up from reference TRBV28 and TRBJ2-5): DVKVTQSSRYLVKRTGEKVFLECVQDMDHENMFWYRQDPGLGLRLIYFSYDVKMKEKGDIPEGYSVSREKKERFSLILESASTNQTSMYLCASSGRAVQETQYFGPGTRLLVL.

V gene TRBV28 combines with J gene TRBJ1-1; 9 bases align to TRBD1. Germline lookup yields CDR1 MDHEN and CDR2 SYDVKM. Trimming at V came to 8 bases and at J to 5 bases, leaving 3 bases not matched to a gene. CDR3 length: 12 amino acids. The chain's CDR3 is CASGTGKTEAFF. In DNA form, the CDR3 reads TGTGCCAGCGGGACAGGGAAGACTGAAGCTTTCTTT.

The genes are TRBV6-1 and TRBJ1-5; tentative D call: TRBD1 (5 bases). Trimming stripped 5 bases from V and 2 bases from J, with 13 bases between. CDR1 MNHNS and CDR2 SASEGT come from the germline V gene. This CDR3 has 15 residues. CDR3 bases: TGTGCCAGCAGTAATCCAGACAGTGGCAATCAGCCCCAGCATTTT. This gives the protein CASSNPDSGNQPQHF.

The rearrangement joins TRBV7-3 to TRBJ2-1; possible D gene TRBD2, 6 bases. In germline, CDR1 is SGHTA, CDR2 FQGTGA. This CDR3 comprises 14 residues. Trimming removed 1 base at V and 9 bases at J, with 13 bases between. The CDR3 DNA is TGTGCCAGCAGCTTAATCTCAGGAGGGACTGAGCAGTTCTTC. Translating gives CASSLISGGTEQFF.

This clone showed up just once. The chain uses TRBV4-1 and TRBJ2-1; 12 nucleotides line up with TRBD2. In germline, CDR1 is MGHRA, CDR2 YSYEKL. This CDR3 contains 20 residues. V was pared by 2 bases and J by 4 bases, with 15 bases of the junction left unmatched. The CDR3 protein is CASSQFGGLAGRAGYNEQFF. The DNA for the CDR3 is TGCGCCAGCAGCCAATTCGGGGGACTAGCGGGTCGGGCCGGATACAATGAGCAGTTCTTC.